This T cell receptor beta chain was sequenced for a study of long-term antiretroviral therapy in people with HIV. Turning to this clone: Its cognate antigen is unknown.

Study findings and constraints: Blood dates from the mid-2000s to the late 2010s, possibly under older ART regimens. Clones that expanded before ART (that is, prior to treatment) dominated the repertoire at all time points.

This was the immunoSEQ v3.0 assay at survey level. Clones were read by immunoSEQ multiplex PCR, and TCRdb kept only the in-frame ones, dropping some. The data hold some 40,000 clones, with 86% observed a single time. The CDR3 is made up of 13 amino acids. Trimming took off 8 bases at V and 8 bases at J, with 15 bases between the two ends. CDR1 and CDR2 (germline): MNHNY, SVGAGI (reference sequence). The rearrangement links TRBV6-6 to TRBJ2-2; D unclear. The receptor's source is a woman aged 45-65 years with HIV. Here the sequenced sample was unsorted PBMCs, taken 1.2 years after starting antiretroviral therapy. The DNA of the CDR3 is TGTGCCAGCGCCCTAGAGATCTTGGGGGAGCTGTTTTTT. Translating gives CASALEILGELFF.